Listed below are T cell receptor beta chains from one sample, sequenced in a study of identical twins. Each CDR3 protein is one row after TCRdb ran MiXCR on the 5' RACE reads. The sample lists around 490,000 distinct CDR3 sequences, approximately 14% seen once, with more than 0.8% in the top ten. Separately, the same data were catalogued under a study of yellow fever vaccine responses in identical twins.

The sample comprised CD4+ T cells sorted from blood. Receptors originate from a woman aged 18 to 35 in good health. The CDR3 runs from the conserved cysteine through the conserved F or W. The D gene is left open where the match is weak. The size entry is marked missing in some rows and otherwise reads once, few, many or a size class.

clone size: few
D gene: .
V gene: TRBV29-1
CDR3 length: 13
J gene: TRBJ2-1
CDR3 DNA: TGCAGCGGTTTACGGGGATCGGGCAATGAGCAGTTCTTC
CDR3 protein: CSGLRGSGNEQFF

clone size: .
D gene: TRBD2
V gene: TRBV7-2
CDR3 length: 15
J gene: TRBJ2-3
CDR3 DNA: TGTGCCAGCAGCTTAGCTAGCGGGAGCGCAGATACGCAGTATTTT
CDR3 protein: CASSLASGSADTQYF

clone size: .
D gene: .
V gene: TRBV2
CDR3 length: 14
J gene: TRBJ2-7
CDR3 DNA: TGTGCCAGCAATGGACGGTCCCCTTCCTACGAGCAGTACTTC
CDR3 protein: CASNGRSPSYEQYF

clone size: .
D gene: TRBD2
V gene: TRBV4-3
CDR3 length: 15
J gene: TRBJ2-1
CDR3 DNA: TGCGCCAGCAGCCCAGGACTAGCGGAAAACAATGAGCAGTTCTTC
CDR3 protein: CASSPGLAENNEQFF

clone size: few
D gene: .
V gene: TRBV20-1
CDR3 length: 11
J gene: TRBJ2-3
CDR3 DNA: TGCAGTGCTCATAGCACAGATACGCAGTATTTT
CDR3 protein: CSAHSTDTQYF

clone size: few
D gene: TRBD2
V gene: TRBV20-1
CDR3 length: 14
J gene: TRBJ2-1
CDR3 DNA: TGCAGTGCTAGCGCGGGACTAGCGAACAATGAGCAGTTCTTC
CDR3 protein: CSASAGLANNEQFF

clone size: .
D gene: .
V gene: TRBV20-1
CDR3 length: 12
J gene: TRBJ1-1
CDR3 DNA: TGCAGTGCTAGGGGGCCAGGGGCTTCTGCTTTCTTT
CDR3 protein: CSARGPGASAFF

clone size: many
D gene: TRBD2
V gene: TRBV12-3/TRBV12-4
CDR3 length: 14
J gene: TRBJ2-7
CDR3 DNA: TGTGCCAGCAGTCGACTAGCTGGGTCCTACGAGCAGTACTTC
CDR3 protein: CASSRLAGSYEQYF

clone size: .
D gene: TRBD2
V gene: TRBV10-3
CDR3 length: 16
J gene: TRBJ2-3
CDR3 DNA: TGTGCCATCAAACCCAGGGAGGGCATTTCCACAGATACGCAGTATTTT
CDR3 protein: CAIKPREGISTDTQYF

clone size: .
D gene: .
V gene: TRBV9
CDR3 length: 15
J gene: TRBJ1-1
CDR3 DNA: TGTGCCAGCAGCGTAGCCGGGTTAGGGAACACTGAAGCTTTCTTT
CDR3 protein: CASSVAGLGNTEAFF

clone size: few
D gene: TRBD1
V gene: TRBV11-2
CDR3 length: 14
J gene: TRBJ2-7
CDR3 DNA: TGTGCCAGCAGCTCAATTACAGGGGTGGGCGAGCAGTACTTC
CDR3 protein: CASSSITGVGEQYF

clone size: many
D gene: .
V gene: TRBV15
CDR3 length: 15
J gene: TRBJ2-1
CDR3 DNA: TGTGCCACCAGCAGAGATATAAACTCCTACAATGAGCAGTTCTTC
CDR3 protein: CATSRDINSYNEQFF

clone size: few
D gene: .
V gene: TRBV15
CDR3 length: 16
J gene: TRBJ2-2
CDR3 DNA: TGTGCCACCAGCAGAGCCACTGGGGTTGTCACCGGGGAGCTGTTTTTT
CDR3 protein: CATSRATGVVTGELFF

clone size: many
D gene: TRBD1
V gene: TRBV7-9
CDR3 length: 15
J gene: TRBJ2-7
CDR3 DNA: TGTGCCAGCAGCTTAACGCCAGGGGGAATTTACGAGCAGTACTTC
CDR3 protein: CASSLTPGGIYEQYF

clone size: few
D gene: .
V gene: TRBV18
CDR3 length: 14
J gene: TRBJ2-2
CDR3 DNA: TGTGCCAGCTCACCGGACGGAAACACCGGGGAGCTGTTTTTT
CDR3 protein: CASSPDGNTGELFF

clone size: few
D gene: .
V gene: TRBV29-1
CDR3 length: 13
J gene: TRBJ2-2
CDR3 DNA: TGCAGCGTTGATCAAGAGAACACCGGGGAGCTGTTTTTT
CDR3 protein: CSVDQENTGELFF

clone size: few
D gene: TRBD2
V gene: TRBV2
CDR3 length: 16
J gene: TRBJ2-3
CDR3 DNA: TGTGCCAGCAGTGTTAGCCAGCGGGGGAGCACAGATACGCAGTATTTT
CDR3 protein: CASSVSQRGSTDTQYF

clone size: few
D gene: TRBD1
V gene: TRBV18
CDR3 length: 14
J gene: TRBJ2-7
CDR3 DNA: TGTGCCAGCTCACCTGGGACAGGGGACTACGAGCAGTACTTC
CDR3 protein: CASSPGTGDYEQYF

clone size: .
D gene: .
V gene: TRBV7-8
CDR3 length: 14
J gene: TRBJ2-3
CDR3 DNA: TGTGCCAGCAGCCAGGCCCGTCCCACAGATACGCAGTATTTT
CDR3 protein: CASSQARPTDTQYF

clone size: .
D gene: .
V gene: TRBV11-1
CDR3 length: 14
J gene: TRBJ2-7
CDR3 DNA: TGTGCCAGCAGCTTAGTTGGTTACTCCTACGAGCAGTACTTC
CDR3 protein: CASSLVGYSYEQYF

clone size: many
D gene: .
V gene: TRBV3-1
CDR3 length: 12
J gene: TRBJ2-7
CDR3 DNA: TGTGCCAGCAGCCAAGTGGTATACGAGCAGTACTTC
CDR3 protein: CASSQVVYEQYF

clone size: many
D gene: .
V gene: TRBV20-1
CDR3 length: 13
J gene: TRBJ1-1
CDR3 DNA: TGCAGTGCTAGACAGACCCAGAACACTGAAGCTTTCTTT
CDR3 protein: CSARQTQNTEAFF

clone size: many
D gene: .
V gene: TRBV12-3/TRBV12-4
CDR3 length: 15
J gene: TRBJ2-4
CDR3 DNA: TGTGCCAGCAGTTCCCCCCGTTCGTTAAGTAACATTCAGTACTTC
CDR3 protein: CASSSPRSLSNIQYF

clone size: .
D gene: .
V gene: TRBV20-1
CDR3 length: 15
J gene: TRBJ2-2
CDR3 DNA: TGCAGTGCTAGAGATCCAGGGACGGCCTCCGGGGAGCTGTTTTTT
CDR3 protein: CSARDPGTASGELFF

clone size: few
D gene: .
V gene: TRBV20-1
CDR3 length: 13
J gene: TRBJ1-2
CDR3 DNA: TGCAGTGCTAGAGACCCAGGGTTTCTTGGCTACACCTTC
CDR3 protein: CSARDPGFLGYTF

clone size: .
D gene: .
V gene: TRBV18
CDR3 length: 12
J gene: TRBJ2-1
CDR3 DNA: TGTGCCAGCTCACCTCACATAGCGAGTCAGTTCTTC
CDR3 protein: CASSPHIASQFF

clone size: .
D gene: .
V gene: TRBV11-2
CDR3 length: 14
J gene: TRBJ2-1
CDR3 DNA: TGTGCCAGCAGCTTAGATAACGGAGTCGATGAGCAGTTCTTC
CDR3 protein: CASSLDNGVDEQFF

clone size: few
D gene: .
V gene: TRBV14
CDR3 length: 15
J gene: TRBJ1-6
CDR3 DNA: TGTGCCAGCAGCCAAGTCCTAGGTGGGGATTCACCCCTCCACTTT
CDR3 protein: CASSQVLGGDSPLHF

clone size: .
D gene: .
V gene: TRBV6-5
CDR3 length: 14
J gene: TRBJ2-7
CDR3 DNA: TGTGCCAGCAGCCCCAGCCACAACTCCTACGAGCAGTACTTC
CDR3 protein: CASSPSHNSYEQYF